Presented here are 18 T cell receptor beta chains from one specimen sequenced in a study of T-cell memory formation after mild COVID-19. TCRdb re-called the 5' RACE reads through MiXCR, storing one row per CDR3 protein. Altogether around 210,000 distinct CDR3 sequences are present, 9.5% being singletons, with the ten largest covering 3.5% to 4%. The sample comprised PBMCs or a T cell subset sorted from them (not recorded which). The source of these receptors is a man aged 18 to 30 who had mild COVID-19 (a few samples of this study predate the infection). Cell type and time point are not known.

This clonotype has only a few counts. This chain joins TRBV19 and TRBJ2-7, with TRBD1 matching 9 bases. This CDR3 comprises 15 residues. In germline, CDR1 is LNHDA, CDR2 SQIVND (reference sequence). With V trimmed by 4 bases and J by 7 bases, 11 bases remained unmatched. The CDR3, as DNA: TGTGCCAGTAGTAGAGACGGGACAGGGTGGAGTGAGCAGTACGTC. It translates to CASSRDGTGWSEQYV.

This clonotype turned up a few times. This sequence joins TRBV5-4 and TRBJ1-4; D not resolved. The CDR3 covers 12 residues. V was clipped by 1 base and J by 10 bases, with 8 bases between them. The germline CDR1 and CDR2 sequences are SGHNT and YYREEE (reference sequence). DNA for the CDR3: TGTGCCAGCAGCTTGCCCGGATCAAAACTGTTTTTT. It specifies CASSLPGSKLFF. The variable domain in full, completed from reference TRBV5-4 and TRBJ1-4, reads ETGVTQSPTHLIKTRGQQVTLRCSSQSGHNTVSWYQQALGQGPQFIFQYYREEENGRGNFPPRFSGLQFPNYSSELNVNALELDDSALYLCASSLPGSKLFFGSGTQLSVL.

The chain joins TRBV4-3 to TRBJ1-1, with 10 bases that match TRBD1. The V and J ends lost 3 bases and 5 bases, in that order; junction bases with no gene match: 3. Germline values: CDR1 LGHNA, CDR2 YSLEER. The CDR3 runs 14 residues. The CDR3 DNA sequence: TGCGCCAGCAGCCATACGGGACAGGGGACTGAAGCTTTCTTT. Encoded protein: CASSHTGQGTEAFF.

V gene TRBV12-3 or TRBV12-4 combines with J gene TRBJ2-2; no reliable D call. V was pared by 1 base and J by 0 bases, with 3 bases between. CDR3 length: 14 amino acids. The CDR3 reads CASSLVANTGELFF. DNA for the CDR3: TGTGCCAGCAGTTTAGTCGCGAACACCGGGGAGCTGTTTTTT.

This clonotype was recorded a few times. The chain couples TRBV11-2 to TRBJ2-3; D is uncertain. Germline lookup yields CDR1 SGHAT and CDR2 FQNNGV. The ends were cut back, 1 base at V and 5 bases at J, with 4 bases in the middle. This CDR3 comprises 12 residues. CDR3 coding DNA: TGTGCCAGCAGCTTAGCTATAGATACGCAGTATTTT. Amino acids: CASSLAIDTQYF.

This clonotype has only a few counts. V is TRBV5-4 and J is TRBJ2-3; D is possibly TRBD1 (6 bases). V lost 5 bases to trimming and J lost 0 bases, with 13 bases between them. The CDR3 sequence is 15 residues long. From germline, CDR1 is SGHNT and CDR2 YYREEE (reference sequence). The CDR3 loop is CASRSGTTSTDTQYF. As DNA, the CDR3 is TGTGCCAGCAGATCCGGGACAACCAGCACAGATACGCAGTATTTT.

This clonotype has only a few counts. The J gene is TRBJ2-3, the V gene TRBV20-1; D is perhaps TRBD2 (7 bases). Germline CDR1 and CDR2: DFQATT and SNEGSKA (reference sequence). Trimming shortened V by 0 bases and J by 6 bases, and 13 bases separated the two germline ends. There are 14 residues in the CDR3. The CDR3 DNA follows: TGCAGTGCTAGAGATTGGCGGGGGCACGATACGCAGTATTTT. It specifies CSARDWRGHDTQYF.

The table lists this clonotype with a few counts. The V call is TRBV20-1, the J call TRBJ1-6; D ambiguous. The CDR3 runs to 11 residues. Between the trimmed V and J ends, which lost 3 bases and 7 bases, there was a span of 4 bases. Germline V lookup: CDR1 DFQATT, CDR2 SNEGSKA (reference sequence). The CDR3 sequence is CSARANSPLHF. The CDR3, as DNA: TGCAGTGCTAGGGCCAATTCACCCCTCCACTTT.

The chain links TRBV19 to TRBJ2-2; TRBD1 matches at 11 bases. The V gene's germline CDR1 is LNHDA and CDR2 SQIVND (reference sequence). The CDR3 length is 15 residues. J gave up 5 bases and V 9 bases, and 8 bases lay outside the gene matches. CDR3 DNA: TGTGCCAGCGAGACAGGGACAGGGGGGACCGGGGAGCTGTTTTTT. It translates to CASETGTGGTGELFF.

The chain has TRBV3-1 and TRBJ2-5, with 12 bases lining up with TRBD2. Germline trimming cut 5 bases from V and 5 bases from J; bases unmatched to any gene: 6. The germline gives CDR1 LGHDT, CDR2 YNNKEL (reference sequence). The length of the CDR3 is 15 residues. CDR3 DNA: TGTGCCAGCAGCTACCTAGCGGGGGGGCCCGAGACCCAGTACTTC. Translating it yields CASSYLAGGPETQYF.

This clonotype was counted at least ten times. The CDR3 sequence: CSAQAGSQPQHF. CDR3 sequence (DNA): TGCAGCGCACAGGCGGGGAGTCAGCCCCAGCATTTT. The rearrangement links TRBV29-1 to TRBJ1-5; D is possibly TRBD1 (5 bases). V was pared by 7 bases and J by 6 bases, with 13 bases between. In germline, CDR1 is SQVTM, CDR2 ANQGSEA. The CDR3 has 12 amino acids.

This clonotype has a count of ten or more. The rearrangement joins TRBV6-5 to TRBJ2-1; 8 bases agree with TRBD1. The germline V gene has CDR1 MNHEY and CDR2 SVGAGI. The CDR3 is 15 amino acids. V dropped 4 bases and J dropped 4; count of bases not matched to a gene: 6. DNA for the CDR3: TGTGCCAGCAGTTTATGGGACAGGCCATACAATGAGCAGTTCTTC. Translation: CASSLWDRPYNEQFF.

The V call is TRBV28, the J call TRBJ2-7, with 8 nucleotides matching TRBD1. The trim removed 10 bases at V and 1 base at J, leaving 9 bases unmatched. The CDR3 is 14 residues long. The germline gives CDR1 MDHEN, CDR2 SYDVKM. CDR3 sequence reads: CATGRTGGSYEQYV. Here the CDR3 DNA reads TGTGCCACCGGGAGAACAGGGGGATCCTACGAGCAGTACGTC.

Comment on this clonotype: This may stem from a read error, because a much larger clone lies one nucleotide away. The CDR3 DNA sequence: TGTGCCAGCAGCATAGGACTGAACTATGGCTACACCTTC. Translation gives CASSIGLNYGYTF. The chain links TRBV7-3 to TRBJ1-2; D unresolved. The CDR3 contains 13 residues. Germline V CDR1 and CDR2: SGHTA, FQGTGA. The V end was cut by 5 bases, the J end by 2 bases, with 9 bases between.

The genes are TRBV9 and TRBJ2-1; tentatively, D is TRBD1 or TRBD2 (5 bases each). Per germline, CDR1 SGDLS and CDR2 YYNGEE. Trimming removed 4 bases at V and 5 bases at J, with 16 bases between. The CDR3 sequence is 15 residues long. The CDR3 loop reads CASSPGGTTDNEQFF. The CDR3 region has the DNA TGTGCCAGCAGCCCTGGGGGAACAACCGACAATGAGCAGTTCTTC. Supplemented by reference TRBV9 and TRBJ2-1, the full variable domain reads DSGVTQTPKHLITATGQRVTLRCSPRSGDLSVYWYQQSLDQGLQFLIQYYNGEERAKGNILERFSAQQFPDLHSELNLSSLELGDSALYFCASSPGGTTDNEQFFGPGTRLTVL.

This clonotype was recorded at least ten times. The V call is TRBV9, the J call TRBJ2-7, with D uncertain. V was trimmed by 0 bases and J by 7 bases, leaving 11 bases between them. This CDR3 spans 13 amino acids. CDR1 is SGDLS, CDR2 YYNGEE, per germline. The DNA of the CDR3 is TGTGCCAGCAGCGTAGAGAGCCTGGGGGAGCAGTACTTC. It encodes CASSVESLGEQYF.

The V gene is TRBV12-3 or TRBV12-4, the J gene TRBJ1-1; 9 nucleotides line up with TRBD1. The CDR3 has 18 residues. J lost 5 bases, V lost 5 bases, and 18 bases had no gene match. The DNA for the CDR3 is TGTGCCAGCAGTCTCTATGGGGGGGGAGGGACAGGGTCAACTGAAGCTTTCTTT. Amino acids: CASSLYGGGGTGSTEAFF.

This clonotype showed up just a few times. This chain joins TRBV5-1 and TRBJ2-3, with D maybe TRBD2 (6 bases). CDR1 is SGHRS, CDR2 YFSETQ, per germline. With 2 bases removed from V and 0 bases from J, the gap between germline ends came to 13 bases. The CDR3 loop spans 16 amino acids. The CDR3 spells CASSLPGASSTDTQYF. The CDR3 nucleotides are TGCGCCAGCAGCTTACCGGGAGCGTCTAGCACAGATACGCAGTATTTT.